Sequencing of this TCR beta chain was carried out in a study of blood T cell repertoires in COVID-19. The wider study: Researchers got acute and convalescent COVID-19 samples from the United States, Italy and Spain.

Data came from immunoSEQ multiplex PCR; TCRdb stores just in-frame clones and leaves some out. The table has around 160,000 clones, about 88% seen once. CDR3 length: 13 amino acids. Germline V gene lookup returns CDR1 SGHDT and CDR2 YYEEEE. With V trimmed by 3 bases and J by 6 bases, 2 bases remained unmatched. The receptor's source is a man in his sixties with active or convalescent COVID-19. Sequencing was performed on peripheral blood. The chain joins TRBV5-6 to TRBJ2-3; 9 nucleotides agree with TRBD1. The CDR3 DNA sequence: TGTGCCAGCAGCTGGGGACAGGGTGATACGCAGTATTTT. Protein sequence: CASSWGQGDTQYF.